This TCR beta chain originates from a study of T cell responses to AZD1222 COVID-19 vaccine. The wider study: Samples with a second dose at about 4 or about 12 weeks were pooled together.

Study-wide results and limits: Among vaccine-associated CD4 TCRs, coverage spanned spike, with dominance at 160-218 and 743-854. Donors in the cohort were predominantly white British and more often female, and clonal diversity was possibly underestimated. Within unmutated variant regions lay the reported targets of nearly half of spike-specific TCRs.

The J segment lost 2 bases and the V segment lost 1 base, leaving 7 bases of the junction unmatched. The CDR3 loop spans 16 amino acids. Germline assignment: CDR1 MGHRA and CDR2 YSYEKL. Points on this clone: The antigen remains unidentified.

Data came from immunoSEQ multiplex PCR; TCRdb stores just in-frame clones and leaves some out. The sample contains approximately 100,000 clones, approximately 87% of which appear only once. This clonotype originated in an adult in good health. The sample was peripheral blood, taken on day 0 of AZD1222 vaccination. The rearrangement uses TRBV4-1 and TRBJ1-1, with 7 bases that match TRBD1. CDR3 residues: CASSQGGTVGNTEAFF. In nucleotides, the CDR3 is TGCGCCAGCAGCCAAGGTGGGACAGTGGGAAACACTGAAGCTTTCTTT.